These 14 T cell receptor beta chains were sequenced from one sample in a study of T cell repertoires in cytomegalovirus infection. TCRdb redid the calling of the reads with MiXCR, one entry per CDR3 protein. The table lists 100,000 or so distinct CDR3 sequences, less than 55% of them singletons. These receptors have no known antigen. The sample consisted of CD8+ T cells from cultured PBMCs, taken from culture after CMV antigen stimulation. Receptors were obtained from a human donor in good health (CMV status not recorded). Some clones in this sample may be carry-over from other donors' samples.

This clonotype occurred many times. The rearrangement uses TRBV5-6 and TRBJ1-5; D gene uncertain. Germline V gene sequence: CDR1 SGHDT, CDR2 YYEEEE. There are 15 residues in the CDR3. The V and J ends lost 2 bases and 0 bases respectively, with 9 bases between them. CDR3: CASSLGPYSNQPQHF. The CDR3 DNA is TGTGCCAGCAGCTTAGGTCCTTATAGCAATCAGCCCCAGCATTTT.

The chain employs TRBV19 and TRBJ1-5; 7 bases match TRBD1. V lost 7 bases to trimming and J lost 0 bases; unmatched junction nucleotides: 9. Germline loops: CDR1 LNHDA, CDR2 SQIVND (reference sequence). The CDR3 has 16 amino acids. CDR3 nucleotide sequence: TGTGCCAGTAATAAGGACAGGACTTATAGCAATCAGCCCCAGCATTTT. Translating it yields CASNKDRTYSNQPQHF.

This clonotype was counted many times. This chain uses TRBV13 with TRBJ2-2; D ambiguous. The V and J ends lost 0 bases and 5 bases respectively, with 7 bases between them. Looked up from germline, CDR1 is PRHDT and CDR2 is FYEKMQ (reference sequence). The CDR3 has 14 amino acids. The CDR3 sequence is CASSLGRWTGELFF. CDR3 nucleotide sequence: TGTGCCAGCAGCTTAGGCCGGTGGACCGGGGAGCTGTTTTTT.

This clonotype has a handful of counts. The chain links TRBV28 to TRBJ1-2; 7 bases agree with TRBD1. V gave up 4 bases and J gave up 6 bases; unmatched junction bases: 14. The CDR3 totals 16 residues. Germline V lookup: CDR1 MDHEN, CDR2 SYDVKM. The CDR3 spells CASSSRSRQGSDGYTF. The CDR3, as DNA: TGTGCCAGCAGTTCCCGAAGCAGACAGGGAAGTGATGGCTACACCTTC.

The V gene is TRBV20-1, the J gene TRBJ2-3; the D is unclear. The V gene's germline CDR1 is DFQATT and CDR2 SNEGSKA (reference sequence). This CDR3 comprises 16 residues. Trimming shortened V by 2 bases and J by 2 bases, and 17 bases separated the two germline ends. CDR3 protein: CSARSPTYEYTDTQYF. CDR3 DNA sequence: TGCAGTGCTAGATCCCCCACCTACGAGTACACAGATACGCAGTATTTT.

In this sample, this clonotype turned up many times. V is TRBV11-2 and J is TRBJ1-1; 9 positions match TRBD1. The germline CDR1 and CDR2 sequences are SGHAT and FQNNGV. V lost 0 bases to trimming and J lost 10 bases; unmatched junction nucleotides: 6. The length of the CDR3 is 14 residues. The CDR3 loop is CASSLEGTGYGAFF. The CDR3 DNA sequence: TGTGCCAGCAGCTTAGAAGGGACAGGGTACGGAGCTTTCTTT.

There are a few counts of this clonotype. This chain joins TRBV12-3 or TRBV12-4 and TRBJ2-7; D not resolved. Trimming pared 4 bases from V and 2 bases from J, leaving 6 bases between. The CDR3 contains 12 residues. CDR3 amino acids: CASSYRPYEQYF. DNA of the CDR3: TGTGCCAGCAGTTACAGACCCTACGAGCAGTACTTC.

This clonotype was seen repeatedly, ten times or more. This chain connects TRBV12-3 or TRBV12-4 to TRBJ1-2; the D gene is possibly TRBD1 (6 bases). The CDR3 consists of 15 residues. Trimming pared 1 base from V and 0 bases from J, leaving 9 bases between. CDR3 protein: CASSLVPGANYGYTF. CDR3 bases: TGTGCCAGCAGTTTAGTCCCAGGGGCTAACTATGGCTACACCTTC.

This clonotype occurred a few times. The rearrangement joins TRBV15 to TRBJ1-5; D perhaps matches TRBD1 (5 bases). Trimming left V 5 bases short and J 4 bases short, with 6 bases between. This CDR3 is built from 12 residues. Germline CDR1 LNHNV, CDR2 YYDKDF (reference sequence). The CDR3, as DNA: TGTGCCACCAGCTCAGGGAATCAGCCCCAGCATTTT. This encodes CATSSGNQPQHF.

The V call is TRBV12-3 or TRBV12-4, the J call TRBJ2-3, with 10 bases that match TRBD2. This CDR3 region has 16 residues. Trimming removed 8 bases from V and 5 bases from J; junction bases left unmatched: 13. The CDR3 DNA is TGTGCCAGCTTCGATGCCGGGACTAGCGTCGAAGATACGCAGTATTTT. Its translation is CASFDAGTSVEDTQYF.

This clonotype was observed a handful of times. This chain links TRBV4-1 with TRBJ2-7; possible D gene TRBD2, 5 bases. The CDR3 runs 14 residues. The V gene lost 2 bases and the J gene lost 1 base, with 9 bases spanning the gap. CDR1 MGHRA and CDR2 YSYEKL come from the germline V gene. The CDR3 here is CASSQTGVSYEQYF. The CDR3 coding sequence is TGCGCCAGCAGCCAAACCGGGGTTTCCTACGAGCAGTACTTC.

This clonotype came up many times. The chain combines TRBV2 with TRBJ1-1; possibly TRBD1 for D (6 bases). Trimming stripped 10 bases from V and 6 bases from J, with 21 bases between. This CDR3 region has 14 residues. Per the germline V gene, CDR1 is SNHLY and CDR2 is FYNNEI. The CDR3 spells CAIQTGTGGPEAFF. In DNA, the CDR3 is TGTGCCATCCAGACCGGGACCGGGGGGCCTGAAGCTTTCTTT.

The chain carries TRBV12-3 or TRBV12-4 and TRBJ2-5; D remains ambiguous. V lost 3 bases and J 8 bases, leaving 13 bases between the germline ends. This CDR3 is 13 amino acids long. CDR3 region: CASSFNRRGTQYF. The CDR3 nucleotides are TGTGCCAGCAGTTTTAACCGCCGAGGCACCCAGTACTTC.

The genes are TRBV11-2 and TRBJ2-7; the match to TRBD1 covers 8 bases. J was trimmed by 4 bases and V by 5 bases; bases with no gene match: 1. This CDR3 contains 12 residues. Germline loops: CDR1 SGHAT, CDR2 FQNNGV. CDR3 bases: TGTGCCAGCAGCGACAGGGGTTACGAGCAGTACTTC. Residues: CASSDRGYEQYF.